One and the same sample provided the 16 T cell receptor beta chains below, sequenced in a study of blood T cell repertoires in COVID-19. Repertoires were generated with immunoSEQ multiplex PCR, while TCRdb's copy carries only in-frame clones and drops some. The sample gives approximately 250,000 clones, about 80% of which show up once; approximately 9% is in the top ten. Sequencing input: peripheral blood. Every receptor here comes from a human donor in a cohort sampled during active COVID-19.

The genes are TRBV5-8 and TRBJ2-1, with D possibly TRBD1 on 5 matching bases. Trimming removed 4 bases at V and 1 base at J, with 12 bases between. Germline-derived CDR1 and CDR2 are SGHTS and YDEGEE. The CDR3 covers 15 residues. The CDR3 DNA follows: TGTGCCAGCAGCCCCGGACAAAGATCCTACAATGAGCAGTTCTTC. It codes for CASSPGQRSYNEQFF.

V gene TRBV3-1 (or the pseudogene TRBV3-2) combines with J gene TRBJ1-1; 8 bases fit TRBD1. V was pared by 0 bases and J by 5 bases, with 5 bases of the junction left unmatched. The CDR3 contains 15 residues. Germline lookup yields CDR1 LGHDT and CDR2 YNNKEL (reference sequence). This CDR3 is CASSQDGQGRTEAFF. The CDR3 nucleotides are TGTGCCAGCAGCCAAGATGGACAGGGAAGGACTGAAGCTTTCTTT.

This chain uses TRBV29-1 with TRBJ2-5, with a weak D call TRBD1 (6 bases). The germline gives CDR1 SQVTM, CDR2 ANQGSEA. This CDR3 comprises 17 residues. Trimming shortened V by 4 bases and J by 2 bases, and 23 bases separated the two germline ends. CDR3 coding DNA: TGCAGCGTTGCCTCAACCTGGACAGTGCCTCCTCAAGAGACCCAGTACTTC. It translates to CSVASTWTVPPQETQYF.

The chain carries TRBV18 and TRBJ2-4; D unclear. V lost 6 bases, J lost 8 bases, and 14 bases lay in between. Germline-derived CDR1 and CDR2 are KGHSH and LQKENI. The CDR3 length is 13 residues. The CDR3 nucleotides read TGTGCCAGCTCCAATTACCCCTTAGACATTCAGTACTTC. Translation: CASSNYPLDIQYF. The full variable domain, in which reference TRBV18 and TRBJ2-4 provide the parts outside the CDR3, is NAGVMQNPRHLVRRRGQEARLRCSPMKGHSHVYWYRQLPEEGLKFMVYLQKENIIDESGMPKERFSAEFPKEGPSILRIQQVVRGDSAAYFCASSNYPLDIQYFGAGTRLSVL.

J is TRBJ1-2 and V is TRBV27; 9 nucleotides match TRBD1. CDR3 length: 17 amino acids. Trimming cost V 6 bases and J 4 bases; bases outside gene matches: 15. Germline values: CDR1 MNHEY, CDR2 SMNVEV (reference sequence). CDR3 DNA sequence: TGTGCCAGCAGCACGGGACAGGGAAGGGCGTTGGGCTATGGCTACACCTTC. Translation: CASSTGQGRALGYGYTF.

The rearrangement joins TRBV7-3 to TRBJ1-3, with D possibly matching TRBD1 (5 bases). The germline V and J ends were trimmed by 2 bases and 3 bases, with 14 bases remaining between them. Germline V gene data show CDR1 as SGHTA and CDR2 as FQGTGA. There are 16 residues in the CDR3. CDR3 residues: CASSLYGGGGGNTIYF. The CDR3 DNA follows: TGTGCCAGCAGCTTATATGGGGGAGGTGGTGGAAACACCATATATTTT.

The J gene is TRBJ2-3, the V gene TRBV19; 8 bases match TRBD2. Germline V gene data show CDR1 as LNHDA and CDR2 as SQIVND (reference sequence). This CDR3 is 15 amino acids long. Trimming removed 3 bases from V and 4 bases from J; junction bases left unmatched: 6. The CDR3 spells CASSISGGPADTQYF. CDR3 bases: TGTGCCAGTAGTATTTCGGGGGGGCCGGCAGATACGCAGTATTTT.

The V and J genes are TRBV3-1 (or the pseudogene TRBV3-2) and TRBJ1-4; 7 nucleotides align to TRBD1. The CDR3 spans 14 residues. The ends lost 4 bases at V and 10 bases at J; junction bases unmatched: 9. Germline CDR1 and CDR2: LGHDT and YNNKEL (reference sequence). CDR3: CASSRGQLQGKLFF. The CDR3 nucleotides are TGTGCCAGCAGCCGGGGACAGTTGCAGGGAAAACTGTTTTTT.

The CDR3 DNA follows: TGTGCCAGCAGCTTACGCATACGGTCAGCGGGTGAGCAGTTCTTC. Protein: CASSLRIRSAGEQFF. This chain links TRBV7-2 with TRBJ2-1; a possible D gene is TRBD2 (6 bases). Germline values: CDR1 SGHTA, CDR2 FQGNSA. The ends were cut back, 2 bases at V and 9 bases at J, with 17 bases in the middle. The CDR3 runs 15 residues.

The chain recombines TRBV7-2 with TRBJ1-2; 7 bases align to TRBD1. The CDR3 covers 15 residues. After removal of 4 bases from V and 7 bases from J, the junction contained 12 bases not matched to a gene. Germline CDR1 and CDR2: SGHTA and FQGNSA. CDR3 sequence (DNA): TGTGCCAGCAGCTACGGGACAGAATTTTCTCGTGGCTACACCTTC. As protein: CASSYGTEFSRGYTF.

V usage is TRBV6-1 and J usage is TRBJ1-6, with 7 bases fitting TRBD1. Germline V gene lookup returns CDR1 MNHNS and CDR2 SASEGT. The CDR3 sequence is 14 residues long. The trim removed 1 base at V and 10 bases at J, leaving 4 bases unmatched. This CDR3 is CASSEGQGRSPLHF. The CDR3 coding sequence is TGTGCCAGCAGTGAAGGACAGGGTCGGTCACCCCTCCACTTT.

The rearrangement links TRBV28 to TRBJ1-1; 7 bases are shared with TRBD1. The V gene's germline CDR1 is MDHEN and CDR2 SYDVKM. This CDR3 region has 11 residues. In nucleotides, the CDR3 is TGTGGGACAGGCTTGAACACTGAAGCTTTCTTT. Translated, it gives CGTGLNTEAFF.

This chain joins TRBV11-3 and TRBJ2-3; 9 positions match TRBD2. The CDR3 extends over 17 amino acids. J was trimmed by 4 bases and V by 1 base; bases with no gene match: 9. Germline CDR1 is SGHNT and CDR2 is YENEEA. DNA of the CDR3: TGTGCCAGCAGCTTAGGGACTAGCGCGGGAGTCGCAGATACGCAGTATTTT. Its protein is CASSLGTSAGVADTQYF.

This clone has just one count. The chain links TRBV12-3 or TRBV12-4 to TRBJ1-3; D is perhaps TRBD1 (5 bases). The CDR3 length is 13 residues. V lost 5 bases and J 4 bases, leaving 9 bases between the germline ends. The CDR3 here is CASSGGVGNTIYF. The CDR3 region has the DNA TGTGCCAGCAGTGGGGGGGTCGGAAACACCATATATTTT.

The table lists this clone with a few counts. The V and J genes are TRBV6-6 and TRBJ1-5, with a weak D call TRBD1 (5 bases). The CDR3 has 16 residues. Germline V gene sequence: CDR1 MNHNY, CDR2 SVGAGI (reference sequence). V lost 7 bases to trimming and J lost 2 bases, with 18 bases between them. The DNA for the CDR3 is TGTGCCAGCACGAATCGTCAGGGTCAGGGCAATCAGCCCCAGCATTTT. Amino acid sequence: CASTNRQGQGNQPQHF.

The chain carries TRBV5-1 and TRBJ2-1; TRBD1 aligns across 9 bases. The CDR3 runs to 14 residues. CDR1 is SGHRS and CDR2 is YFSETQ in the germline V gene. V trimming: 5 bases; J trimming: 13 bases; junction bases outside the gene matches: 13. The chain's CDR3 is CASSSDRQGGIQFF. The CDR3 DNA follows: TGCGCCAGCAGTTCTGATCGACAGGGGGGGATTCAGTTCTTC.